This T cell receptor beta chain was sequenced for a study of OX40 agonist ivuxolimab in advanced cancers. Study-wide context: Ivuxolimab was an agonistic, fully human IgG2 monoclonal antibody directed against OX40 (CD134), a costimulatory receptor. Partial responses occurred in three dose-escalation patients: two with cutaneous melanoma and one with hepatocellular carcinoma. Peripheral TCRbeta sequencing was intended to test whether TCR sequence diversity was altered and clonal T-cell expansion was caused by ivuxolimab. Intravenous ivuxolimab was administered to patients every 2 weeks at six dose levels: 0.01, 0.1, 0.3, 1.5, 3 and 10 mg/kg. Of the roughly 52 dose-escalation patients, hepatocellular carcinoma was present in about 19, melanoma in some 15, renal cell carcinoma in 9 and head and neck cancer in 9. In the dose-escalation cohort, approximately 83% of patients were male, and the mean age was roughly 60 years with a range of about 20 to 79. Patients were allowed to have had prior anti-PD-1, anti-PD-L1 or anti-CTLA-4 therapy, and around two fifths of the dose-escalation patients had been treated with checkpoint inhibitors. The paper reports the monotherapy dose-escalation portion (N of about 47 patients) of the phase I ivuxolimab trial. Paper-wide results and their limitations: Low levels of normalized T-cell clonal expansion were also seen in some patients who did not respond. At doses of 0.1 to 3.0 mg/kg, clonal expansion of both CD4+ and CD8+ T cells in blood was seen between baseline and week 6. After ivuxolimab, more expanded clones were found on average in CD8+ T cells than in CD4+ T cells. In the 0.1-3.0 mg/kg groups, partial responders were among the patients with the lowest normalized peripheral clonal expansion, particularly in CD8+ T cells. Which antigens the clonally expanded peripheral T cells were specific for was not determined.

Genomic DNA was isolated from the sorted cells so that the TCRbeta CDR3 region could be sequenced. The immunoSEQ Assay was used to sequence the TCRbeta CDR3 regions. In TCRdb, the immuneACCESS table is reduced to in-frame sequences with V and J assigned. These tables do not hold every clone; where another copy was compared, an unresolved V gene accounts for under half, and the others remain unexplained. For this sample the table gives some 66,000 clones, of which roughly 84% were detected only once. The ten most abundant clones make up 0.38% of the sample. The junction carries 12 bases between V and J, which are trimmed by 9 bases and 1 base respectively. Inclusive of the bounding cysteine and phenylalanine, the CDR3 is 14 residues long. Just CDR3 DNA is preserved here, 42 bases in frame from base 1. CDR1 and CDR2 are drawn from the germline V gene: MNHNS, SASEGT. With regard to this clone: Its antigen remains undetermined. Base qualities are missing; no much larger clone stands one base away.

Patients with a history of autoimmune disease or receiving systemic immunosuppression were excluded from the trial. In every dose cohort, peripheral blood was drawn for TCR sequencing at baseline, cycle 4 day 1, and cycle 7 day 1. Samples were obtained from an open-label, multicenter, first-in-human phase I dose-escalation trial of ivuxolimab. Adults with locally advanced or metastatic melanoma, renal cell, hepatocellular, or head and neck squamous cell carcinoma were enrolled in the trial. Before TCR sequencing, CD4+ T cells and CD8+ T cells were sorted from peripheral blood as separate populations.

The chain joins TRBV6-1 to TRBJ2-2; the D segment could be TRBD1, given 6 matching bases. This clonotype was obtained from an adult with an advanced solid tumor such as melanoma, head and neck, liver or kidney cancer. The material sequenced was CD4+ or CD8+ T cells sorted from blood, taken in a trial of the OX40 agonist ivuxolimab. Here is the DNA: TGTGCCAGTCACAGGGCTATGAACACCGGGGAGCTGTTTTTT. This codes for CASHRAMNTGELFF.